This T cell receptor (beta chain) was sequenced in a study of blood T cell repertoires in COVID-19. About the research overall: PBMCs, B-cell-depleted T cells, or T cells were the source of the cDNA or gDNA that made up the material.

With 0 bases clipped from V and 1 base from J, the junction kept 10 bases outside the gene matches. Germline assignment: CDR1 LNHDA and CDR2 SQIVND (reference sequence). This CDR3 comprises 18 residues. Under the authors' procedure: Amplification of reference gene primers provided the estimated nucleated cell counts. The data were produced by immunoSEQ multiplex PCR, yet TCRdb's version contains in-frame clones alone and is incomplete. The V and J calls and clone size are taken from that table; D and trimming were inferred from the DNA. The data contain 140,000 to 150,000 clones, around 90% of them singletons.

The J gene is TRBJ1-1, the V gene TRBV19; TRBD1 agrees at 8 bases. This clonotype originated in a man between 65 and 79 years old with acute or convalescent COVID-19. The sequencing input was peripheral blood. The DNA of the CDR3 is TGTGCCAGTAGTATAGACCTAGAGTTGACAGGGGAGAACACTGAAGCTTTCTTT. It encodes CASSIDLELTGENTEAFF.